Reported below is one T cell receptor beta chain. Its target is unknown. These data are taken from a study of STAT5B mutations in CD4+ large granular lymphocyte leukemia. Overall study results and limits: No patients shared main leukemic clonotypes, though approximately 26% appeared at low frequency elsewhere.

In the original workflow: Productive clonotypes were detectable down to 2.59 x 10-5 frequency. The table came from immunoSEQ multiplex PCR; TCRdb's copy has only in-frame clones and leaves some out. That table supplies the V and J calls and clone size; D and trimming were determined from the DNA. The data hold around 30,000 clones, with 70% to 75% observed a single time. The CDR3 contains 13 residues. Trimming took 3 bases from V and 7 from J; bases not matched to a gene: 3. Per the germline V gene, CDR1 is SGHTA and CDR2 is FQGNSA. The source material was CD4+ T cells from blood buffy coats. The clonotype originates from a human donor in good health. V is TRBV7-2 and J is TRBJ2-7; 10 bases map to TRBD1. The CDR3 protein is CASSFDRGREQYF. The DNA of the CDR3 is TGTGCCAGCAGCTTTGACAGGGGGCGAGAGCAGTACTTC.